This T cell receptor (beta chain) was sequenced in a study of cytomegalovirus exposure and HLA in healthy donors. Turning to this clone: Its specificity is unknown.

The germline V gene encodes CDR1 LNHDA and CDR2 SQIVND (reference sequence). The length of the CDR3 is 14 residues. V lost 3 bases and J 7 bases, leaving 15 bases between the germline ends. 60 Vbeta and 13 Jbeta primers were used in PCR. Sequencing used immunoSEQ multiplex PCR; TCRdb keeps in-frame clones, though not all of them. The repertoire holds 150,000 to 200,000 clones, with more than 75% as singletons. Notes on the study in general: For cytomegalovirus status, the classifier reportedly gave diagnoses with high specificity and sensitivity.

This chain connects TRBV19 to TRBJ2-5, with D possibly being TRBD2 (6 bases). Sequenced: PBMCs. This TCR came from a woman aged 45-60 years in good health and CMV-seropositive. The CDR3, as DNA: TGTGCCAGTAGTATTGAGTGGGAGGACGGGACCCAGTACTTC. It specifies CASSIEWEDGTQYF.